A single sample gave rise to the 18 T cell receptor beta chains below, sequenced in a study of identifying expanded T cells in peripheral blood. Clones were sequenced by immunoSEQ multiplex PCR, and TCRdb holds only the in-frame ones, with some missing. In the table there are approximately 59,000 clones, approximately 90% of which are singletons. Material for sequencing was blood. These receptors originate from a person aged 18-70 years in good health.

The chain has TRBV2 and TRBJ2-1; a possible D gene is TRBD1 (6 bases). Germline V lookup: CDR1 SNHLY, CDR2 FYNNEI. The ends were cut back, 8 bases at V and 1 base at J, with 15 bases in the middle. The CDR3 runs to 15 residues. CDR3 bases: TGTGCCAGCTTTAACAGGGTGTGGTCCTACAATGAGCAGTTCTTC. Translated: CASFNRVWSYNEQFF.

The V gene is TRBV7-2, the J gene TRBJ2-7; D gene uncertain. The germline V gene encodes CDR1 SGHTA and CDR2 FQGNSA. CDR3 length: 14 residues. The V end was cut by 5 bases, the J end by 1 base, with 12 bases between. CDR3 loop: CASSPISGSYEQYF. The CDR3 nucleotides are TGTGCCAGCAGCCCAATAAGTGGGTCCTACGAGCAGTACTTC.

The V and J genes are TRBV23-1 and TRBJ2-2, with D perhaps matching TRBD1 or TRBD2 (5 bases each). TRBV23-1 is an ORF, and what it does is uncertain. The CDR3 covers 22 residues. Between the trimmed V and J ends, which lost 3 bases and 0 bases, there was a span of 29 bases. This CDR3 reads CASSQSEGPGTADTTNTGELFF. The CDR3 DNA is TGCGCCAGCAGTCAGTCTGAGGGACCCGGGACGGCTGATACCACGAACACCGGGGAGCTGTTTTTT.

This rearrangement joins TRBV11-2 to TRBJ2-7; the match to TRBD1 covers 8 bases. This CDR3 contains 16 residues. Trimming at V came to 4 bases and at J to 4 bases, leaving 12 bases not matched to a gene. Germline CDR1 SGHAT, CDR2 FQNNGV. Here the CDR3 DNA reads TGTGCCAGCAGCTCGATCGGATGGACAGGGAAGTACGAGCAGTACTTC. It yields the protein CASSSIGWTGKYEQYF.

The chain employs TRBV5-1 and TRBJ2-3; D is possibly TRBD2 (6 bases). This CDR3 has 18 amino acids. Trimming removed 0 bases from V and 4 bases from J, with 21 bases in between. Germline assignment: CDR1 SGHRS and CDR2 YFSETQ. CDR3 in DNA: TGCGCCAGCAGCTTGGAGGGTTCTATGGGGCCGGGGGCAGATACGCAGTATTTT. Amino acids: CASSLEGSMGPGADTQYF.

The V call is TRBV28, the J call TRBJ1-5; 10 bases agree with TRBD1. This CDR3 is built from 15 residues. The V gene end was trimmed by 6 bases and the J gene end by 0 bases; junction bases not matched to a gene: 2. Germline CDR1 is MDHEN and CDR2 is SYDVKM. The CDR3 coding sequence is TGTGCCAGCAGGGACAGGGGGAATAGCAATCAGCCCCAGCATTTT. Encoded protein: CASRDRGNSNQPQHF.

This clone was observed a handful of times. CDR3 sequence (DNA): TGTGCCAGTAGCATGGGACACCCCTATGGCTACACCTTC. Translated, it gives CASSMGHPYGYTF. The chain is built from TRBV19 and TRBJ1-2; D possibly corresponds to TRBD1 (6 bases). V lost 6 bases to trimming and J lost 4 bases, with 12 bases between them. Germline CDR1 LNHDA, CDR2 SQIVND (reference sequence). This CDR3 is built from 13 residues.

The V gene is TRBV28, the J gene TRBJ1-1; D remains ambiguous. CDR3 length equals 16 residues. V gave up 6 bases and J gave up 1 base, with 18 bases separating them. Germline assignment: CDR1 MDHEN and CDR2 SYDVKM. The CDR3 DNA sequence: TGTGCCAGCAGCTCCCCCGAGGGAACGCGGAACACTGAAGCTTTCTTT. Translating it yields CASSSPEGTRNTEAFF. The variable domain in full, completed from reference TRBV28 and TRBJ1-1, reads DVKVTQSSRYLVKRTGEKVFLECVQDMDHENMFWYRQDPGLGLRLIYFSYDVKMKEKGDIPEGYSVSREKKERFSLILESASTNQTSMYLCASSSPEGTRNTEAFFGQGTRLTVV.

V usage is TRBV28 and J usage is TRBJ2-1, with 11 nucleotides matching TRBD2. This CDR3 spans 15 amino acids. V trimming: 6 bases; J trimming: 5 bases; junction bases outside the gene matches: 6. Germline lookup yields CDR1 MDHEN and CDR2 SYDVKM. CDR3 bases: TGTGCCAGCAGGACCCATAGCGGGAGGGACAATGAGCAGTTCTTC. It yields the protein CASRTHSGRDNEQFF.

The CDR3 loop reads CASSQFAGQLQETQYF. Written as DNA, the CDR3 is TGTGCCAGCAGCCAGTTTGCGGGACAACTGCAAGAGACCCAGTACTTC. V usage is TRBV14 and J usage is TRBJ2-5, with D perhaps assigned TRBD1 or TRBD2 (6 bases each). Trimming took off 3 bases at V and 2 bases at J, with 16 bases between the two ends. The CDR3 has 16 residues. CDR1 is SGHDN, CDR2 FVKESK, per germline.

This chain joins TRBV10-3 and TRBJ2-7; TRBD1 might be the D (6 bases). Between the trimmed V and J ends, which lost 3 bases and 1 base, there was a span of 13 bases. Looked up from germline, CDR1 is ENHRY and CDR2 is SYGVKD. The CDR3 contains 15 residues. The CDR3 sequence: CAISEPDRSSYEQYF. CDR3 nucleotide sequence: TGTGCCATCAGTGAACCCGACAGGTCATCCTACGAGCAGTACTTC.

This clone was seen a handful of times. In nucleotides, the CDR3 is TGCGCCAGCAGCCAAAAGCGGGGTAGCACCGGGGAGCTGTTTTTT. It translates to CASSQKRGSTGELFF. This rearrangement joins TRBV4-3 to TRBJ2-2, with 7 bases aligning to TRBD2. The V segment lost 2 bases and the J segment 4 bases; nucleotides outside the gene matches: 4. This CDR3 is built from 15 residues. Germline assignment: CDR1 LGHNA and CDR2 YSLEER.

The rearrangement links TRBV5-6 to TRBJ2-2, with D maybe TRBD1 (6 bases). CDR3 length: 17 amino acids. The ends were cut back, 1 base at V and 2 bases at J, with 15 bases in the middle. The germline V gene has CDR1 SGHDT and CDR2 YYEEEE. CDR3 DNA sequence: TGTGCCAGCAGCTTGTGGCTCCAGGGGCTAAACACCGGGGAGCTGTTTTTT. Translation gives CASSLWLQGLNTGELFF.

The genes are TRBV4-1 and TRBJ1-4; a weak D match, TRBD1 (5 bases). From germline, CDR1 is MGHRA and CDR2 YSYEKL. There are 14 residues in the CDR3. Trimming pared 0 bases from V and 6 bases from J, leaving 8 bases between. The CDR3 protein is CASSQEQGYEKLFF. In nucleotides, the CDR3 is TGCGCCAGCAGCCAAGAGCAGGGCTATGAAAAACTGTTTTTT.

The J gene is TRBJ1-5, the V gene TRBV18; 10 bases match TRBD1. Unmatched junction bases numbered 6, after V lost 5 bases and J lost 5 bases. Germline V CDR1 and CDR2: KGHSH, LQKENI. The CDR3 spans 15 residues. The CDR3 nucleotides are TGTGCCAGCTCATCGGGGACAGGGGCGTATCAGCCCCAGCATTTT. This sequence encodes CASSSGTGAYQPQHF.

The CDR3 nucleotides are TGTGCCAGCAGCGTAGTAGGAGGGTCTGGGGCCAACGTCCTGACTTTC. Translated, it gives CASSVVGGSGANVLTF. J is TRBJ2-6 and V is TRBV9; D is perhaps TRBD2 (6 bases). CDR1 is SGDLS and CDR2 is YYNGEE in the germline V gene. This CDR3 is 16 amino acids long. V was pared by 0 bases and J by 1 base, with 8 bases between. Variable domain in full (rest from reference TRBV9 and TRBJ2-6): DSGVTQTPKHLITATGQRVTLRCSPRSGDLSVYWYQQSLDQGLQFLIQYYNGEERAKGNILERFSAQQFPDLHSELNLSSLELGDSALYFCASSVVGGSGANVLTFGAGSRLTVL.

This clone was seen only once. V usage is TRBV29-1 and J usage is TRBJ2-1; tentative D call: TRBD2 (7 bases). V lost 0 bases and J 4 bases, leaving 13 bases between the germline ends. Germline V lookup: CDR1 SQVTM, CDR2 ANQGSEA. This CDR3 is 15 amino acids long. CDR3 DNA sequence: TGCAGCGTTGAAGACGGGGGGCGAGGGTACAATGAGCAGTTCTTC. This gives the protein CSVEDGGRGYNEQFF.

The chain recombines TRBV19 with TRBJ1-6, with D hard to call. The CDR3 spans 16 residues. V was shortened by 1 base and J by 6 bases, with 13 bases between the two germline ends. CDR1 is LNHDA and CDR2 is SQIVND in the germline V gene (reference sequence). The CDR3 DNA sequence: TGTGCCAGTAGTATAGGCCGGTTGTTCCCTAATTCACCCCTCCACTTT. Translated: CASSIGRLFPNSPLHF.